Listed here are 18 T cell receptor beta chains from one sample, sequenced in a study of control samples from healthy donors and cancer patients. Sequenced by immunoSEQ multiplex PCR; TCRdb stores in-frame clones only, minus some. The data show approximately 82,000 clones, 90% to 95% seen once. The sequenced material came from blood. The receptors were sampled from a woman aged 18-29 years in good health.

The V call is TRBV6-5, the J call TRBJ1-2; D is possibly TRBD1 (5 bases). V was trimmed by 5 bases and J by 8 bases, leaving 15 bases between them. CDR1 is MNHEY, CDR2 SVGAGI, per germline. The CDR3 has 13 amino acids. The DNA of the CDR3 is TGTGCCAGCAGTCACGGGACGGCGAAAGGCTACACCTTC. It yields the protein CASSHGTAKGYTF.

The chain uses TRBV2 and TRBJ2-7; D uncertain. Germline CDR1 is SNHLY and CDR2 is FYNNEI. CDR3 length: 10 amino acids. V was cut by 6 bases and J by 7 bases, with 7 bases left in between. CDR3 sequence: CASSHGEQYF. The CDR3 DNA reads TGTGCCAGCAGCCACGGGGAGCAGTACTTC.

A remark on this clone: Distinct nucleotide sequences in the sample also encode this CDR3. The chain has TRBV28 and TRBJ1-5; D ambiguous. CDR3 size: 11 residues. Between the trimmed V and J ends, which lost 3 bases and 5 bases, there was a span of 2 bases. Looked up from germline, CDR1 is MDHEN and CDR2 is SYDVKM. CDR3 in amino acids: CASSLDQPQHF. The CDR3 nucleotides read TGTGCCAGCAGTTTGGATCAGCCCCAGCATTTT.

V is TRBV3-1 (or the pseudogene TRBV3-2) and J is TRBJ1-4; no firm D call. Germline values: CDR1 LGHDT, CDR2 YNNKEL (reference sequence). The CDR3 totals 17 residues. Trimming pared 0 bases from V and 8 bases from J, leaving 19 bases between. In DNA, the CDR3 is TGTGCCAGCAGCCAAGACCCCGGACGGAGCGACGAGGAAAAACTGTTTTTT. Its translation: CASSQDPGRSDEEKLFF.

The genes are TRBV7-3 and TRBJ1-5, with TRBD1 matching over 9 bases. Trimming at V came to 6 bases and at J to 3 bases, leaving 9 bases not matched to a gene. This CDR3 has 16 residues. CDR1 SGHTA and CDR2 FQGTGA come from the germline V gene. The CDR3 region is CASSCPRDRANQPQHF. As DNA, the CDR3 is TGTGCCAGCAGTTGTCCCCGGGACAGGGCCAATCAGCCCCAGCATTTT.

The chain recombines TRBV19 with TRBJ1-5; D gene uncertain. V was trimmed by 0 bases and J by 6 bases, leaving 21 bases between them. The CDR3 totals 18 residues. Germline values: CDR1 LNHDA, CDR2 SQIVND (reference sequence). CDR3 coding DNA: TGTGCCAGTAGTATAGACCCCCGTGGGGTGAGTTATGGTCAGCCCCAGCATTTT. Its protein is CASSIDPRGVSYGQPQHF.

The genes are TRBV6-2 or TRBV6-3 and TRBJ2-2; 7 bases agree with TRBD2. This CDR3 has 19 residues. CDR1 is MNHEY, CDR2 SVGEGT, per germline. V gave up 3 bases and J gave up 0 bases; unmatched junction bases: 13. The CDR3 bases are TGTGCCAGCAGTTATAGGGCTAGCGGTCCTAGGGCGAACACCGGGGAGCTGTTTTTT. It is translated as CASSYRASGPRANTGELFF.

The chain has TRBV11-3 and TRBJ2-3; 10 nucleotides match TRBD1. V lost 6 bases, J lost 3 bases, and 6 bases stayed unmatched. CDR3 size: 15 residues. CDR1 is SGHNT and CDR2 is YENEEA in the germline V gene. The CDR3 region is CASSAPGQGTDTQYF. CDR3 nucleotide sequence: TGTGCCAGCAGTGCCCCGGGACAGGGGACAGATACGCAGTATTTT.

The rearrangement joins TRBV21-1 to TRBJ1-3; no check of the table's D call, TRBD1, against the DNA was made. TRBV21-1 is tagged as a pseudogene. The CDR3 totals 21 residues. The CDR3 is CASSKGPGQDISQFSGNTIYF. The DNA of the CDR3 is TGTGCCAGCAGCAAAGGGCCAGGACAGGACATTTCCCAATTCTCTGGAAACACCATATATTTT.

The V call is TRBV3-1 (or the pseudogene TRBV3-2), the J call TRBJ1-3; D is ambiguous. The V and J ends lost 1 base and 4 bases respectively, with 5 bases between them. This CDR3 contains 13 residues. The germline gives CDR1 LGHDT, CDR2 YNNKEL (reference sequence). The CDR3 nucleotides read TGTGCCAGCAGCCAAGTCGGGGGAAACACCATATATTTT. Protein product: CASSQVGGNTIYF.

This chain links TRBV19 with TRBJ2-3, with D possibly matching TRBD2 (5 bases). The germline gives CDR1 LNHDA, CDR2 SQIVND (reference sequence). The CDR3 is 14 amino acids. Trimming took 3 bases from V and 0 from J, leaving 7 bases between them. CDR3 DNA sequence: TGTGCCAGTAGTATGGAGGAGAGCACAGATACGCAGTATTTT. Protein sequence: CASSMEESTDTQYF.

The V gene is TRBV29-1, the J gene TRBJ2-5; maybe TRBD1 (5 bases). The length of the CDR3 is 13 residues. V lost 1 base to trimming and J lost 5 bases, with 11 bases between them. Per the germline V gene, CDR1 is SQVTM and CDR2 is ANQGSEA. CDR3 residues: CSVEGTPYETQYF. CDR3 DNA sequence: TGCAGCGTTGAAGGGACACCCTACGAGACCCAGTACTTC.

The chain joins TRBV28 to TRBJ1-4; D is ambiguous. This CDR3 contains 11 residues. V lost 8 bases, J lost 8 bases, and 9 bases lay in between. The germline gives CDR1 MDHEN, CDR2 SYDVKM. The CDR3 region is CASAGGEKLFF. CDR3 nucleotides: TGTGCCAGCGCGGGCGGGGAAAAACTGTTTTTT.

The chain recombines TRBV2 with TRBJ2-3; D is possibly TRBD1 (6 bases). The CDR3 contains 14 residues. The germline V gene has CDR1 SNHLY and CDR2 FYNNEI. The germline V and J ends were trimmed by 3 bases and 5 bases, with 12 bases remaining between them. The CDR3 loop is CASSDGQGIDTQYF. The CDR3 DNA is TGTGCCAGCAGTGACGGGCAGGGGATAGATACGCAGTATTTT.

V is TRBV19 and J is TRBJ2-6; D is possibly TRBD1 or TRBD2 (5 bases each). V was clipped by 5 bases and J by 4 bases, with 18 bases between them. CDR3 length: 17 residues. CDR1 and CDR2 (germline): LNHDA, SQIVND (reference sequence). CDR3 sequence reads: CASSFEGRPTGANVLTF. The CDR3 DNA follows: TGTGCCAGTAGTTTCGAGGGGCGCCCCACCGGGGCCAACGTCCTGACTTTC.

This rearrangement joins TRBV7-2 to TRBJ2-3, with TRBD2 as a possible D gene (5 bases). Germline CDR1 SGHTA, CDR2 FQGNSA. V lost 1 base, J lost 4 bases, and 15 bases lay in between. The CDR3 length is 16 residues. The CDR3: CASSLDVREASDTQYF. In DNA form, the CDR3 reads TGTGCCAGCAGCTTAGATGTTCGGGAAGCCTCAGATACGCAGTATTTT.

The gene calls are TRBV7-9 and TRBJ1-4; D is unresolved. This CDR3 is 14 amino acids long. Germline-derived CDR1 and CDR2 are SEHNR and FQNEAQ (reference sequence). The ends were cut back, 0 bases at V and 2 bases at J, with 4 bases in the middle. The chain's CDR3 is CASSLASTNEKLFF. The CDR3, as DNA: TGTGCCAGCAGCTTAGCGTCTACTAATGAAAAACTGTTTTTT.

The chain joins TRBV3-1 (or the pseudogene TRBV3-2) to TRBJ2-7; D is undetermined. This CDR3 is 13 amino acids long. Trimming removed 1 base at V and 0 bases at J, with 4 bases between. Per the germline V gene, CDR1 is LGHDT and CDR2 is YNNKEL (reference sequence). DNA for the CDR3: TGTGCCAGCAGCCAAGGGAGCTCCTACGAGCAGTACTTC. This sequence encodes CASSQGSSYEQYF.